This TCR beta chain was identified in a study of cytomegalovirus exposure and HLA in healthy donors. Looked up from germline, CDR1 is MDHEN and CDR2 is SYDVKM. The trim removed 9 bases at V and 9 bases at J, leaving 9 bases unmatched. The CDR3 totals 13 residues. Sequencing used immunoSEQ multiplex PCR; TCRdb keeps in-frame clones, though not all of them. The table records around 170,000 clones, about 85% of them present only once. The sample was PBMCs. The chain has TRBV28 and TRBJ2-1; 9 bases match TRBD2. This clonotype originated in a man aged 18 to 30 in good health and CMV-seropositive. CDR3 in DNA: TGTGCCAGTTGGCGGGAGGGCCGGGGTGAGCAGTTCTTC. The encoded protein is CASWREGRGEQFF. The complete variable domain, with remaining parts taken from reference TRBV28 and TRBJ2-1, reads DVKVTQSSRYLVKRTGEKVFLECVQDMDHENMFWYRQDPGLGLRLIYFSYDVKMKEKGDIPEGYSVSREKKERFSLILESASTNQTSMYLCASWREGRGEQFFGPGTRLTVL.